This is a list of T cell receptor beta chains from one sample in a study of blood T cell repertoires in COVID-19. Generated by immunoSEQ multiplex PCR, the TCRdb table keeps only in-frame clones and is missing some. This table has tens of thousands of clones, 70% to 90% appearing once. The specimen sequenced was peripheral blood. These receptors were taken from a man older than 75 with active or convalescent COVID-19. Both conserved end residues are part of each CDR3. The order of the fields is V gene, clone size, J gene, D gene, CDR3 protein, CDR3 DNA. A D gene is named only where the DNA matches it firmly. Clone size appears in some rows only: once, few, many, or a class for an expanded clone.

V gene: TRBV11-3
clone size: -
J gene: TRBJ1-6
D gene: -
CDR3 protein: CASSLDAVVNSPLHF
CDR3 DNA: TGTGCCAGCAGCTTAGACGCAGTTGTTAATTCACCCCTCCACTTT

V gene: TRBV19
clone size: -
J gene: TRBJ2-1
D gene: -
CDR3 protein: CASSITGSSYNEQFF
CDR3 DNA: TGTGCCAGTAGTATCACCGGGTCTTCCTACAATGAGCAGTTCTTC

V gene: TRBV7-3
clone size: -
J gene: TRBJ1-1
D gene: -
CDR3 protein: CASSPQGNTEAFF
CDR3 DNA: TGTGCCAGCAGCCCCCAGGGGAACACTGAAGCTTTCTTT

V gene: TRBV5-1
clone size: -
J gene: TRBJ2-5
D gene: TRBD1
CDR3 protein: CASSLTGGKETQYF
CDR3 DNA: TGCGCCAGCAGCTTGACAGGGGGCAAAGAGACCCAGTACTTC

V gene: TRBV3-1/TRBV3-2
clone size: -
J gene: TRBJ1-2
D gene: TRBD1
CDR3 protein: CASSRRDRGPYGYTF
CDR3 DNA: TGTGCCAGCAGCCGCCGGGACAGGGGACCCTATGGCTACACCTTC

V gene: TRBV4-1
clone size: once
J gene: TRBJ1-4
D gene: -
CDR3 protein: CASSQQTGFNEKLFF
CDR3 DNA: TGCGCCAGCAGCCAACAGACAGGCTTTAATGAAAAACTGTTTTTT

V gene: TRBV24-1
clone size: -
J gene: TRBJ2-5
D gene: -
CDR3 protein: CATSVQGQETQYF
CDR3 DNA: TGTGCCACCAGTGTGCAGGGACAAGAGACCCAGTACTTC

V gene: TRBV18
clone size: -
J gene: TRBJ1-2
D gene: TRBD1
CDR3 protein: CASSQGQGTDYGYTF
CDR3 DNA: TGTGCCAGCTCACAGGGACAGGGAACCGACTATGGCTACACCTTC

V gene: TRBV15
clone size: -
J gene: TRBJ1-1
D gene: -
CDR3 protein: CATSQMGGQSKAFF
CDR3 DNA: TGTGCCACCAGCCAAATGGGCGGACAGAGCAAAGCTTTCTTT

V gene: TRBV11-3
clone size: -
J gene: TRBJ1-3
D gene: -
CDR3 protein: CASSLRLGGLGNTIYF
CDR3 DNA: TGTGCCAGCAGCTTGCGCCTCGGAGGGCTCGGAAACACCATATATTTT

V gene: TRBV5-1
clone size: -
J gene: TRBJ2-1
D gene: -
CDR3 protein: CASSTAQGGGNEQFF
CDR3 DNA: TGCGCCAGCAGCACCGCGCAGGGAGGCGGCAATGAGCAGTTCTTC

V gene: TRBV30
clone size: -
J gene: TRBJ1-2
D gene: TRBD1
CDR3 protein: CAWSAGQGGGYTF
CDR3 DNA: TGTGCCTGGAGTGCGGGACAGGGGGGAGGCTACACCTTC

V gene: TRBV4-2
clone size: -
J gene: TRBJ1-6
D gene: TRBD1
CDR3 protein: CASSSPGQNNSPLHF
CDR3 DNA: TGTGCCAGCAGCTCCCCGGGACAGAATAATTCACCCCTCCACTTT

V gene: TRBV4-1
clone size: -
J gene: TRBJ2-4
D gene: TRBD2
CDR3 protein: CASSQDGTSIPNIQYF
CDR3 DNA: TGCGCCAGCAGCCAAGACGGGACTAGCATTCCAAACATTCAGTACTTC

V gene: TRBV5-1
clone size: -
J gene: TRBJ1-2
D gene: TRBD1
CDR3 protein: CASSSDRIAGYTF
CDR3 DNA: TGCGCCAGCAGCTCGGACAGGATCGCTGGCTACACCTTC

V gene: TRBV4-1
clone size: -
J gene: TRBJ2-3
D gene: TRBD2
CDR3 protein: CASSLLTSGSTDTQYF
CDR3 DNA: TGCGCCAGCAGCCTACTGACTAGCGGGAGCACAGATACGCAGTATTTT

V gene: TRBV30
clone size: few
J gene: TRBJ1-6
D gene: TRBD1
CDR3 protein: CAWRSLHRGSSPLHF
CDR3 DNA: TGTGCCTGGAGAAGTTTACACAGGGGTTCCTCACCCCTCCACTTT

V gene: TRBV5-1
clone size: -
J gene: TRBJ2-1
D gene: TRBD2
CDR3 protein: CASSWTGTTTPNEQFF
CDR3 DNA: TGCGCCAGCAGCTGGACCGGGACTACGACACCAAATGAGCAGTTCTTC

V gene: TRBV6-1
clone size: -
J gene: TRBJ1-1
D gene: -
CDR3 protein: CASSEVRGDTEAFF
CDR3 DNA: TGTGCCAGCAGTGAAGTTCGGGGTGACACTGAAGCTTTCTTT

V gene: TRBV29-1
clone size: -
J gene: TRBJ2-1
D gene: -
CDR3 protein: CSVQVGAYNEQFF
CDR3 DNA: TGCAGCGTTCAGGTGGGAGCCTATAATGAGCAGTTCTTC

V gene: TRBV7-9
clone size: -
J gene: TRBJ1-3
D gene: -
CDR3 protein: CASSRRGSDGNTIYF
CDR3 DNA: TGTGCCAGCAGCCGTAGGGGATCTGACGGAAACACCATATATTTT

V gene: TRBV5-1
clone size: once
J gene: TRBJ2-5
D gene: TRBD1
CDR3 protein: CASSNRDRGLQTQYF
CDR3 DNA: TGCGCCAGCAGCAACCGGGACAGGGGCCTCCAGACCCAGTACTTC

V gene: TRBV11-1
clone size: -
J gene: TRBJ2-5
D gene: -
CDR3 protein: CASSLGWSGETQYF
CDR3 DNA: TGTGCCAGCAGCTTAGGTTGGAGTGGGGAGACCCAGTACTTC

V gene: TRBV9
clone size: -
J gene: TRBJ1-6
D gene: TRBD1
CDR3 protein: CASSGLQGAQDSPLHF
CDR3 DNA: TGTGCCAGCAGCGGATTACAGGGGGCGCAGGATTCACCCCTCCACTTT

V gene: TRBV3-1/TRBV3-2
clone size: many
J gene: TRBJ1-6
D gene: -
CDR3 protein: CASSHLYNSPLHF
CDR3 DNA: TGTGCCAGCAGCCACCTCTATAATTCACCCCTCCACTTT

V gene: TRBV5-1
clone size: -
J gene: TRBJ1-2
D gene: -
CDR3 protein: CASSPGRGPGGYTF
CDR3 DNA: TGCGCCAGCAGCCCTGGGAGGGGCCCTGGTGGCTACACCTTC

V gene: TRBV7-8
clone size: -
J gene: TRBJ2-4
D gene: TRBD2
CDR3 protein: CASSSPAEGGPRYF
CDR3 DNA: TGTGCCAGCAGCTCCCCCGCGGAGGGAGGGCCTCGGTACTTC

V gene: TRBV4-2
clone size: -
J gene: TRBJ1-5
D gene: TRBD1
CDR3 protein: CASSHAGTGHQPQHF
CDR3 DNA: TGTGCCAGCAGCCATGCCGGGACAGGGCATCAGCCCCAGCATTTT

V gene: TRBV4-1
clone size: once
J gene: TRBJ2-3
D gene: -
CDR3 protein: CASSPQGVDTQYF
CDR3 DNA: TGCGCCAGCAGCCCCCAAGGGGTTGATACGCAGTATTTT

V gene: TRBV18
clone size: -
J gene: TRBJ1-3
D gene: -
CDR3 protein: CASSPNAFSGNTIYF
CDR3 DNA: TGTGCCAGCTCACCAAACGCGTTCTCTGGAAACACCATATATTTT

V gene: TRBV5-8
clone size: -
J gene: TRBJ1-5
D gene: -
CDR3 protein: CASSLLQGNSNQPQHF
CDR3 DNA: TGTGCCAGCAGCTTGCTACAGGGTAATAGCAATCAGCCCCAGCATTTT

V gene: TRBV10-2
clone size: -
J gene: TRBJ1-3
D gene: TRBD1
CDR3 protein: CASSEVETGSGNTIYF
CDR3 DNA: TGCGCCAGCAGTGAAGTTGAGACAGGGTCTGGAAACACCATATATTTT

V gene: TRBV6-5
clone size: -
J gene: TRBJ2-3
D gene: -
CDR3 protein: CASSGTRGTDTQYF
CDR3 DNA: TGTGCCAGCAGCGGCACTCGGGGTACAGATACGCAGTATTTT